This T cell receptor (beta chain) emerged from a study of human T cells and chemical hapten exposure. In the study overall: Sensitization applied 2% DPC to 2 cm by 2 cm of upper inner arm skin.

CDR1 and CDR2 from the germline V gene are MNHEY and SVGEGT. CDR3 length: 11 amino acids. The V end was cut by 2 bases, the J end by 5 bases, with 2 bases between. What the library attached to individual cDNA molecules were unique molecular identifiers. Original analysis: Sampled TCR counts reached a median of 95,638 per sample, with values ranging from roughly 20,000 to 700,000. TCRdb redid the calling of the RACE reads with MiXCR, one entry per CDR3 protein. TCRdb's processing, not the authors' own work, is the source of the V and J calls. Among under 60,000 distinct CDR3 sequences listed, about 9.6% were seen once. The time point was: pre-sensitization, week 0. Treatment specified: therapeutic diphenylcyclopropenone sensitization with weekly scalp DPC. Total RNA was extracted from unfractionated whole blood.

This sequence joins TRBV6-2 or TRBV6-3 and TRBJ2-3; D not resolved. This sample comprised whole blood, obtained in connection with sensitization to the hapten diphenylcyclopropenone (DPC). The TCR originated in a woman in her 30s with alopecia areata. Some clones in this sample may be carry-over from other donors' samples. CDR3 DNA sequence: TGTGCCAGCAGTTACGGAGATACGCAGTATTTT. It translates to CASSYGDTQYF.